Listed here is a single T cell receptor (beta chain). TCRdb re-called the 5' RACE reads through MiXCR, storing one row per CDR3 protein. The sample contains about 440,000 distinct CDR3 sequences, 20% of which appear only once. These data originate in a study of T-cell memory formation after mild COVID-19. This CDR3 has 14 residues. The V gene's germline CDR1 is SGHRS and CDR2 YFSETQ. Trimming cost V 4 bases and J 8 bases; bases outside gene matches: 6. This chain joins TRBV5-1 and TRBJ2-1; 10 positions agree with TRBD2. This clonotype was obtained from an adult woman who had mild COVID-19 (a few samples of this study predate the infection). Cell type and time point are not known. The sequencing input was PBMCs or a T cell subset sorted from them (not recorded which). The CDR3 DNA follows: TGCGCCAGCAGCACGGGGACTAGCGTAGATGAGCAGTTCTTC. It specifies CASSTGTSVDEQFF.